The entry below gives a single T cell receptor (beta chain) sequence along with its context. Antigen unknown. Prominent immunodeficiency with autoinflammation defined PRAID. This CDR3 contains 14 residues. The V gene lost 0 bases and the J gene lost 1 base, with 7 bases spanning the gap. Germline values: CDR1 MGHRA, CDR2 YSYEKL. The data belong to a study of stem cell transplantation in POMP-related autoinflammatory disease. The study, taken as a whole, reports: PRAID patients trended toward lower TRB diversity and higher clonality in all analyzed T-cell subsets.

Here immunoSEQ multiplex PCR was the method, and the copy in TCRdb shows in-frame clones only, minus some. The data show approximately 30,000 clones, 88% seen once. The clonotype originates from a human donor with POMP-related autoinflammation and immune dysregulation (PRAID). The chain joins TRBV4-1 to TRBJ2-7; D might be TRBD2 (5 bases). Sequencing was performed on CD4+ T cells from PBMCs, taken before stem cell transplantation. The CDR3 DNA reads TGCGCCAGCAGCCAAGATCCGGGATCCTACGAGCAGTACTTC. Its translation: CASSQDPGSYEQYF.